This T cell receptor beta chain was sequenced for a study of blood T cell repertoires in COVID-19. Overall study: COVID-19 samples, acute and convalescent, were from the United States, Italy and Spain. Sources were T cells, B-cell-depleted T cells, or PBMCs; the material itself was cDNA or gDNA.

The CDR3 spans 14 residues. The junction had 7 bases not matched to a gene; V was cut back by 2 bases and J by 7 bases. Germline V gene sequence: CDR1 MNHEY, CDR2 SVGEGT. In the original processing: The authors estimated nucleated cell counts from reference gene primer amplification. Here immunoSEQ multiplex PCR was the method, and the copy in TCRdb shows in-frame clones only, minus some. The V and J calls and clone size are taken from that table; D and trimming were inferred from the DNA. The sample carries some 260,000 clones, 82% recorded once. This clonotype was obtained from a woman aged 18-29 years with acute or convalescent COVID-19. The V and J genes are TRBV6-2 or TRBV6-3 and TRBJ1-2; 7 positions agree with TRBD1. What was sequenced was peripheral blood. The CDR3 sequence is CASSYATTGSGYTF. Written as DNA, the CDR3 is TGTGCCAGCAGTTACGCCACGACAGGGTCTGGCTACACCTTC.